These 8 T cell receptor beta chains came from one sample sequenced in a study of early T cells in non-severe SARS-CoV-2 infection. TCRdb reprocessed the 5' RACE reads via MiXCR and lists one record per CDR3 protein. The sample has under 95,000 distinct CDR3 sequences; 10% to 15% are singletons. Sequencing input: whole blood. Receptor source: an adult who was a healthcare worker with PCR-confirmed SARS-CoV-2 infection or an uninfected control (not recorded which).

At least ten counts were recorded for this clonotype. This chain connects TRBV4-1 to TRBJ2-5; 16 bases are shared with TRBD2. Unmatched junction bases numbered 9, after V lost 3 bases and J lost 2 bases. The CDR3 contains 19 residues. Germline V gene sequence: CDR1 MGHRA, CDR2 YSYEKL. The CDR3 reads CASSHPGLAGGPNQETQYF. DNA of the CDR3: TGCGCCAGCAGCCACCCGGGACTAGCGGGAGGGCCCAATCAAGAGACCCAGTACTTC.

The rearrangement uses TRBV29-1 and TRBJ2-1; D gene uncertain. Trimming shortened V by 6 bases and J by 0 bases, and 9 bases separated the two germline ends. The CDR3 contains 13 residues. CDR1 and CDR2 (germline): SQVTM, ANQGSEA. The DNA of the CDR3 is TGCAGCGTAACAGCGAGCTCCTACAATGAGCAGTTCTTC. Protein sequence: CSVTASSYNEQFF.

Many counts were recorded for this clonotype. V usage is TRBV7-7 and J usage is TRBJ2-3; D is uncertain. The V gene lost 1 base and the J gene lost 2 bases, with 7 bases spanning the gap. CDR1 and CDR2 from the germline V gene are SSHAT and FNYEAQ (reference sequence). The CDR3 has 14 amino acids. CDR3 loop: CASSLVGPTDTQYF. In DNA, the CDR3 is TGTGCCAGCAGCTTAGTGGGTCCCACAGATACGCAGTATTTT.

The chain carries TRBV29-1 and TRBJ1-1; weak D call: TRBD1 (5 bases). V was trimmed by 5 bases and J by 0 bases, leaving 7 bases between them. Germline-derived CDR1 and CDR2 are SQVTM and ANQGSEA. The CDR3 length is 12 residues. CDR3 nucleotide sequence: TGCAGCGTTCGGGGGATGAACACTGAAGCTTTCTTT. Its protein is CSVRGMNTEAFF.

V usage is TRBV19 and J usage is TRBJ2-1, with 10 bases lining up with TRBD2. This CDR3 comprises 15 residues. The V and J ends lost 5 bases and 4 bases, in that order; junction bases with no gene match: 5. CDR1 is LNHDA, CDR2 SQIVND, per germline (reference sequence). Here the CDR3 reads CASSAGTSVYNEQFF. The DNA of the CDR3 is TGTGCCAGTAGTGCCGGGACTAGCGTTTACAATGAGCAGTTCTTC.

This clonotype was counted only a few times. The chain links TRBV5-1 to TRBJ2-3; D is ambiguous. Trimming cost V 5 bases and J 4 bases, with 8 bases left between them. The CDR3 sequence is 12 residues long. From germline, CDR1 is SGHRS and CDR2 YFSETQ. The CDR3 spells CASRAFADTQYF. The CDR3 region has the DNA TGCGCCAGCAGAGCTTTTGCAGATACGCAGTATTTT.

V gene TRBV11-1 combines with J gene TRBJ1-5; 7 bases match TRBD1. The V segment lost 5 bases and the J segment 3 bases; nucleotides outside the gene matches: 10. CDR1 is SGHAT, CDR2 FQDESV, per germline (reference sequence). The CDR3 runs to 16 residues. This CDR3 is CASSPGETGNNQPQHF. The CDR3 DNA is TGTGCCAGCAGCCCGGGGGAGACAGGGAACAATCAGCCCCAGCATTTT.

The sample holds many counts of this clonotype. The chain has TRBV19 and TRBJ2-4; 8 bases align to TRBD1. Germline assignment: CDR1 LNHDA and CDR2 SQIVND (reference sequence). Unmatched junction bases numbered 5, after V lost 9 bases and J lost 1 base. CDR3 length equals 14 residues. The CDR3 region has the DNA TGTGCCAGCAGGGGGCCGGGGGCCAAAAACATTCAGTACTTC. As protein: CASRGPGAKNIQYF.